Sequencing of this T cell receptor (beta chain) was carried out in a study of cytomegalovirus exposure and HLA in healthy donors. The wider study: Early released data comprised around 80 million unique TCRs from HLA-typed donors.

Primers for the PCR totalled 60 Vbeta and 13 Jbeta. Produced via immunoSEQ multiplex PCR; TCRdb's table is partial and in-frame only. The sample has around 180,000 clones, 80% seen once; the top ten hold 5.5% to 7.5%. There are 19 residues in the CDR3. V was cut by 2 bases and J by 4 bases, with 26 bases left in between. Germline CDR1 and CDR2: LGHNA and YNFKEQ. The sequence was obtained from a man younger than 40 in good health and CMV-seropositive. The V call is TRBV4-2, the J call TRBJ1-2; D is possibly TRBD1 (6 bases). Specimen: PBMCs. The CDR3 is CASSQISGDTLLESYGYTF. DNA of the CDR3: TGTGCCAGCAGCCAAATCAGTGGGGACACCCTCCTGGAGAGCTATGGCTACACCTTC.